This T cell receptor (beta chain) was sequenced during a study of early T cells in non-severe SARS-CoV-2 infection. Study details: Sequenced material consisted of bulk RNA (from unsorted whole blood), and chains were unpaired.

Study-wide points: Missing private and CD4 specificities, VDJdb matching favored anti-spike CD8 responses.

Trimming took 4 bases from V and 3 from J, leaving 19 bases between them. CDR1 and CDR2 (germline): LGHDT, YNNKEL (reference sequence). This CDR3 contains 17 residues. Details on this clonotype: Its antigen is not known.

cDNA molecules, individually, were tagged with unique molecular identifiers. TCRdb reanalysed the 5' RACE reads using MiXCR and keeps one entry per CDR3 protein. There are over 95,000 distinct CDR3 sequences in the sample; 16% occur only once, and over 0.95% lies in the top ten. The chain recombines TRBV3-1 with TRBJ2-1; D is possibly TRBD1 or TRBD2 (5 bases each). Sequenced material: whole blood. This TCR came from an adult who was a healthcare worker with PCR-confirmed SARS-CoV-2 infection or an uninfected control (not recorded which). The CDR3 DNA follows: TGTGCCAGCAGCCTCAACCCGGGGACCCTACTCTACAATGAGCAGTTCTTC. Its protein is CASSLNPGTLLYNEQFF.